The sequence of this T cell receptor (beta chain) was determined in a study of somatic mutations in cytotoxic T cells in rheumatoid arthritis. TCRdb's table, derived via immunoSEQ multiplex PCR, lists solely in-frame clones and lacks some. The repertoire holds 15,000 or so clones, with less than 80% as singletons. This clone was seen a few times. The germline CDR1 and CDR2 sequences are SGDLS and YYNGEE. The CDR3 consists of 14 residues. V lost 3 bases and J 5 bases, leaving 12 bases between the germline ends. Sequencing was done on a sample of CD8+ T cells sorted from blood. The clonotype was recovered from an adult with rheumatoid arthritis. The V and J genes are TRBV9 and TRBJ1-5, with D possibly being TRBD1 (6 bases). CDR3 nucleotide sequence: TGTGCCAGCAGCGAGGGGGGGTCGTATCAGCCCCAGCATTTT. The encoded protein is CASSEGGSYQPQHF.